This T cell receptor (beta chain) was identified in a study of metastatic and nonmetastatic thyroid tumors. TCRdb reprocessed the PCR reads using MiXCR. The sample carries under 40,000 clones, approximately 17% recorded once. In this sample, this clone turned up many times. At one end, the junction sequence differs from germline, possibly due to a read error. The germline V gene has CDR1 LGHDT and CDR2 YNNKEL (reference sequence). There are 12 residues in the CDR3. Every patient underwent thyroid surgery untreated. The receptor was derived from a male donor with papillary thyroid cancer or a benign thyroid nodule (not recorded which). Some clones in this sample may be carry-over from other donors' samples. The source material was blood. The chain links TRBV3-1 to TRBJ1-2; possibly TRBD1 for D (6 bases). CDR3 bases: TGTGCCAGCAGCCAAGATTGGGGGGCCTTCTCATTC. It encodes CASSQDWGAFSF.